Shown below are 4 T cell receptor beta chains from a single sample sequenced in a study of cytomegalovirus exposure and HLA in healthy donors. Assay used: immunoSEQ multiplex PCR; TCRdb lists only in-frame clones, some missing. The data hold about 240,000 clones, with 85% to 90% observed a single time. Sample: PBMCs. Receptors were obtained from a man aged 18 to 35 in good health and CMV-seronegative.

The chain carries TRBV11-2 and TRBJ1-2; D is undetermined. The V end was cut by 5 bases, the J end by 2 bases, with 6 bases between. From germline, CDR1 is SGHAT and CDR2 FQNNGV. CDR3 size: 12 residues. The CDR3 DNA follows: TGTGCCAGCAGCCTCCTAAACTATGGCTACACCTTC. Protein: CASSLLNYGYTF.

The rearrangement joins TRBV7-3 to TRBJ2-3, with TRBD1 matching 8 bases. CDR1 and CDR2 from the germline V gene are SGHTA and FQGTGA. The CDR3 length is 16 residues. Trimming cost V 5 bases and J 2 bases; bases outside gene matches: 9. CDR3 sequence: CASSPRVTGVTDTQYF. In nucleotides, the CDR3 is TGTGCCAGCAGCCCTCGAGTGACAGGGGTCACAGATACGCAGTATTTT.

The CDR3 reads CASSAAATNEKLFF. In DNA form, the CDR3 reads TGCGCCAGCTCGGCGGCCGCTACTAATGAAAAACTGTTTTTT. The genes are TRBV5-1 and TRBJ1-4; D call uncertain. Germline CDR1 is SGHRS and CDR2 is YFSETQ. The CDR3 contains 14 residues. V lost 7 bases and J lost 2, with 12 bases in between.

The V call is TRBV9, the J call TRBJ2-3; 9 bases map to TRBD2. V lost 0 bases to trimming and J lost 3 bases; unmatched junction nucleotides: 5. This CDR3 spans 16 amino acids. Germline V CDR1 and CDR2: SGDLS, YYNGEE. CDR3 in amino acids: CASSVGLAGLTDTQYF. As DNA, the CDR3 is TGTGCCAGCAGCGTAGGGCTAGCGGGATTAACAGATACGCAGTATTTT. The full variable domain, with the rest looked up from reference TRBV9 and TRBJ2-3, is DSGVTQTPKHLITATGQRVTLRCSPRSGDLSVYWYQQSLDQGLQFLIQYYNGEERAKGNILERFSAQQFPDLHSELNLSSLELGDSALYFCASSVGLAGLTDTQYFGPGTRLTVL.